Given below is one T cell receptor beta chain in context. Its antigen is not known. These data come from a study of blood T cells in healthy people across ages. Overall study findings and caveats: Donors of long life had a larger count of naive CD4+ cells and greater diversity than aged donors. The CMV status of each donor remained undetermined, and this could have confounded shifts in expanded clonotypes. With unsorted PBMCs, a conclusive comparison of naive versus antigen-experienced cells was not possible.

There are 16 residues in the CDR3. Germline CDR1 and CDR2: SGHTA and FQGNSA. Trimming cost V 5 bases and J 5 bases; bases outside gene matches: 12. Primed by a sample-barcoded 5' primer and a J-beta primer mix, a second PCR proceeded for about 6 to 11 cycles. Each cDNA was tagged by a template-switch adaptor containing 12 random nucleotides. TCRdb reanalysed the 5' RACE reads using MiXCR and keeps one entry per CDR3 protein. The data hold 700,000 to 1,000,000 distinct CDR3 sequences, with approximately 44% observed a single time. Sequenced: blood. This sequence joins TRBV7-2 and TRBJ2-1; 7 bases are a match to TRBD2. This sequence was found in a man between 60 and 70 years old in good health. This CDR3 reads CASSPGGGGGDNEQFF. Written as DNA, the CDR3 is TGTGCCAGCAGCCCCGGTGGTGGGGGGGGTGACAATGAGCAGTTCTTC.